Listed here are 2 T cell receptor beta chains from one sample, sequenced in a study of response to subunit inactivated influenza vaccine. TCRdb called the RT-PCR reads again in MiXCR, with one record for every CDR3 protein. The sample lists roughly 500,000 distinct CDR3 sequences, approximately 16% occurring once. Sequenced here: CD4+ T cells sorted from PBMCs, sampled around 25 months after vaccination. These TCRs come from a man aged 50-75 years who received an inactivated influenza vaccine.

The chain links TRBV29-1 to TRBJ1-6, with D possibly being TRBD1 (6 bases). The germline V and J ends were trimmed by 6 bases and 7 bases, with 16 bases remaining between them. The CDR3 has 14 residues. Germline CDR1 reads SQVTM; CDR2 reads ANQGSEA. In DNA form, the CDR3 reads TGCAGCGTCGCACAGGGAAACGAGAATTCACCCCTCCACTTT. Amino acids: CSVAQGNENSPLHF. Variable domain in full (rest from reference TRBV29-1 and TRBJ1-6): SAVISQKPSRDICQRGTSLTIQCQVDSQVTMMFWYRQQPGQSLTLIATANQGSEATYESGFVIDKFPISRPNLTFSTLTVSNMSPEDSSIYLCSVAQGNENSPLHFGNGTRLTVT.

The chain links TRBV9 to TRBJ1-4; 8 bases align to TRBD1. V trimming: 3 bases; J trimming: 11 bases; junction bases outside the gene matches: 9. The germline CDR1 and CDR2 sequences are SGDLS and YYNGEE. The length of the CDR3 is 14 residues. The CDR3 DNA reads TGTGCCAGCAGCGCTACAGGGGGTATGGGTAAACTGTTTTTT. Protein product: CASSATGGMGKLFF.